This TCR beta chain was found in a study of patients and donors after allogeneic stem cell transplantation (dated by TCRdb to the early 2020s). In the germline V gene (reference sequence), CDR1 corresponds to SEHNR and CDR2 to FQNEAQ. The V and J ends are trimmed by 2 bases and 6 bases, leaving 17 bases between them. The CDR3 measures 15 amino acids from cysteine to phenylalanine. The retained sequence is limited to the CDR3, 45 bases, with the frame set at the first base. Concerning this clonotype itself: The specificity of this receptor is unknown. Base qualities are not provided; no much larger clone lies one nucleotide away.

Receptor amplification or capture employed RT-PCR. The sequencer was a NextSeq 550. TCRdb reprocessed the public reads (quality trimming at Q25 with fastp, clone calling with MiXCR) and kept in-frame beta chains. Rows with one shared CDR3 protein collapse into an entry with the most common genes and DNA. This sample has about 960,000 distinct CDR3 sequences in its table, and 15% to 20% of those were observed once. The ten largest account for 6% of the sample. The receptor comes from a human donor who was either an allogeneic HSCT recipient or a stem cell or donor lymphocyte infusion donor (not recorded which). It is not recorded whose cells these are; they may come from a transplant donor. The sequence links TRBV7-9 to TRBJ2-7, with the identity of the D gene unclear. The sample was blood, either unsorted or a sorted T cell fraction (not recorded which). At the DNA level, the sequence is TGTGCCAGCAGCTTATCGGGTCACCTATATGGCGAGCAGTACTTC. This encodes CASSLSGHLYGEQYF.